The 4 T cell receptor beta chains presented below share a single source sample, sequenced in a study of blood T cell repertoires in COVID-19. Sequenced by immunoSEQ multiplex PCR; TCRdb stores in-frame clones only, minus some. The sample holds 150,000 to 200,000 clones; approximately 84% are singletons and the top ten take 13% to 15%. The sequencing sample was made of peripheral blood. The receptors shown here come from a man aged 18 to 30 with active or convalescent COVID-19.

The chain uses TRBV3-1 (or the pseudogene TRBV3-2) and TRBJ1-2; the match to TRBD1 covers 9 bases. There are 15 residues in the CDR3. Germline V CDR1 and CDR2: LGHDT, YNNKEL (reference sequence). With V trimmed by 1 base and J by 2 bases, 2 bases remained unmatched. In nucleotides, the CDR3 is TGTGCCAGCAGCCAAGCCGGGACAGGGAACTATGGCTACACCTTC. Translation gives CASSQAGTGNYGYTF.

The CDR3 nucleotides read TGCGCCAGCAGCCCTAGCGGGAGAGGAGAGACCCAGTACTTC. Residues: CASSPSGRGETQYF. The chain is built from TRBV5-1 and TRBJ2-5, with 10 bases that match TRBD2. Per the germline V gene, CDR1 is SGHRS and CDR2 is YFSETQ. V gave up 4 bases and J gave up 4 bases; unmatched junction bases: 4. The CDR3 runs to 14 residues.

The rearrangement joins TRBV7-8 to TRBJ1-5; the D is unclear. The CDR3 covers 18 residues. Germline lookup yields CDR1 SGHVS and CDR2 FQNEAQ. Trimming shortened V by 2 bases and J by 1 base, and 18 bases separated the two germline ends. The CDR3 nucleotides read TGTGCCAGCAGCTTAAGAGGGAACCCTGGTTTCAGCAATCAGCCCCAGCATTTT. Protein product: CASSLRGNPGFSNQPQHF.

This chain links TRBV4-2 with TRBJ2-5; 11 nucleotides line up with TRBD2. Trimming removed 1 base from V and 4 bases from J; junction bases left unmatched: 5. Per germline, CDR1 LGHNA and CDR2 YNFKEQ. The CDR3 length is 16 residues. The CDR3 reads CASSQVYSGGAETQYF. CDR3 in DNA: TGTGCCAGCAGCCAAGTTTATAGCGGGGGGGCAGAGACCCAGTACTTC.